This TCR beta chain was sequenced for a study of vaccination and CD4 T cells after COVID-19 (dated by TCRdb to 2022 to 2024). In terms of the full investigation: Convalescent patients had a positive SARS-CoV-2 result on nasal swab PCR, and of these patients, some 10 had mild disease and one had severe disease. In more than eight COVID-19 convalescent patients and a few infection-naive healthy vaccine recipients, researchers compared the spike-specific CD4+ TCR repertoire from before mRNA vaccination with the repertoire from after. Participants got two doses of the Pfizer-BioNTech BNT162b2 vaccine (n=8) or two doses of the Moderna mRNA-1273 vaccine (n=2). The convalescent cohort comprised six males and four females, including two Hispanic individuals, seven Caucasians, two Asians and one multiracial person. A few convalescent patients were sampled both early after vaccination (day 14) and late after vaccination (days 161 to 241). Culture stimuli were overlapping spike peptide pools from SARS-CoV-2 and from the common cold coronaviruses HCoV-NL63, HCoV-OC43 and HCoV-229E. Control cultures received a CEFX viral epitope pool as the positive control, an HIV-1 Nef peptide pool as the negative control, or no peptide. Post-COVID blood samples were collected from convalescent patients a median of about 92 days after diagnosis, with a range of about 30 to 170 days. Post-vaccine blood samples were obtained a median of approximately 70 days after the second vaccine dose, with a range of 14 to 241 days. Points the paper makes about the study in general: Only a relatively small number of convalescent patients were included in the study, and early timepoints following natural infection were not analyzed. In convalescent patients, a median approximately 86% of post-vaccine SARS-CoV-2-reactive clones were detected only after vaccination, and vaccine-specific priming was suggested by this finding. Of the vaccine-specific clones found in convalescent patients, nearly all (304 of 307) were mono-reactive for SARS-CoV-2 spike instead of being cross-reactive with common cold coronaviruses. An increase in the median number of SARS-CoV-2-reactive clonotypes from approximately 21 after infection to 38 after vaccination was observed, but the change was not found to be significant.

This clonotype was seen more than once but under ten times. Its antigen specificity is not known. Qualities for individual bases were not recorded, and no much larger clone is one base off. The CDR3 goes from the cysteine to the phenylalanine over 15 residues. The entry retains the CDR3 DNA only, 45 bases that are in frame from base 1. CDR1 and CDR2 are drawn from the germline V gene: SGHTA, FQGNSA. Trimming takes 5 bases from V and 2 bases from J, and the germline ends sit 16 bases apart. Sample time point, as interpreted from the label and publication: late sampling 161 to 241 days after vaccination in a few convalescent patients. What this sample's treatment or condition label stands for: approximately 9-day PBMC culture with coronavirus spike peptide pools or control peptides (ViraFEST assay). The study used the ViraFEST assay, which expanded antigen-specific T cells with peptide pools and then identified expanded clonotypes by TCR sequencing. Positive SARS-CoV-2 PCR tests in the convalescent patients dated from March to December 2020, before Alpha, Beta and Delta variants emerged in the United States. Each well held about 2.2 million PBMCs cultured in IMDM containing about 5% human AB serum and about 10 IU/ml IL-2, with roughly 9.2 ug/ml peptide pools added. On days 3 and 7, half of the culture medium was replaced with fresh IL-2-containing medium. CD4+ T cells were isolated after around 9 days of culture through negative selection using the EasySep CD4+ T cell isolation kit. Ficoll-Paque Plus gradient centrifugation was used to isolate PBMCs from whole blood, and the isolated PBMCs were then either used fresh or cryopreserved at -140C. Culture conditions were generally each tested in triplicate wells.

The library was built by means of PCR. DNA from cultured CD4+ T cells was subjected to TCR sequencing with the Oncomine TCR Beta short-read assay at the Johns Hopkins FTIC core. The QIAamp micro DNA kit was used to extract genomic DNA from the cultured CD4+ T cells. The Oncomine TCR Beta libraries from cultured CD4+ T cells were pooled using unique dual indexes and then sequenced on an Illumina iSeq 100. On the study's bioinformatics: Non-productive sequences were removed, and CDR3s not starting with C, not ending with F or W, or shorter than 7 amino acids were discarded. The MANAFEST web application was used to identify antigen-specific clonotypes by comparing peptide-stimulated wells against reference wells and other culture wells. For a clone to be called positive, the clone needed an FDR below 0.05, an odds ratio above 5, and a productive frequency above 0.1% in at least two of three replicate wells. A clonotype counted as cross-reactive if it showed significant expansion both in the SARS-CoV-2 spike wells and in at least one common cold coronavirus spike condition. Similarity between CDR3 sequences was evaluated in R version 3.6.1 using Levenshtein distances (stringdist) and unrooted phylogenetic trees (ape). TCRdb reprocessing: public reads trimmed at Q25 with fastp, clones called with MiXCR, in-frame beta chains kept. Rows merge per CDR3 protein into single entries with the most common DNA and genes. In this record, the V and J calls reflect TCRdb's handling and not the investigators' own analysis. The sample table lists more than 20,000 distinct CDR3 sequences, roughly 43% of them with a count of one. 4.9% of the sample goes to the ten largest clones.

The origin of this receptor is a human donor who had recovered from COVID-19. This chain is built from TRBV7-2 and TRBJ2-7; the D region may be TRBD1 or TRBD2, each matching 6 bases equally. The sample was CD4+ T cells from blood, cultured in vitro, taken about 7 months after SARS-CoV-2 vaccination. The bases read TGTGCCAGCAGCCCGGGGGTAGACAGGACCTACGAGCAGTACTTC. Its translation is CASSPGVDRTYEQYF.